This is a list of T cell receptor beta chains from one sample in a study of T cells in localized non-small cell lung cancer. Method: immunoSEQ multiplex PCR; TCRdb's copy keeps in-frame clones and lacks some. The table lists about 30,000 clones, about 88% of them singletons. The sequences come from peripheral blood, collected before any cancer treatment. The receptors shown here come from a female donor aged 60 or older with stage III squamous cell lung carcinoma. The CDR3 runs from the conserved cysteine through the conserved F or W. The D gene is left open where the match is weak. Where a row states a size, it is once, few, many or the class of an expanded clone; other rows omit it.

clone size	V gene	J gene	D gene	CDR3 protein	CDR3 DNA
NA	TRBV28	TRBJ1-2	NA	CASSKGLRDGYTF	TGTGCCAGCAGTAAGGGACTTCGCGATGGCTACACCTTC
NA	TRBV29-1	TRBJ1-5	NA	CSVEYIQGQPQHF	TGCAGCGTTGAATACATCCAGGGTCAGCCCCAGCATTTT
NA	TRBV2	TRBJ1-5	NA	CASTRDPNQPQHF	TGTGCCAGCACCCGGGACCCCAATCAGCCCCAGCATTTT
NA	TRBV7-9	TRBJ2-7	NA	CASSAVPWRQLYEQYF	TGTGCCAGCAGTGCCGTTCCTTGGCGCCAGCTCTACGAGCAGTACTTC
NA	TRBV5-1	TRBJ2-5	TRBD2	CASSPGSGGVARKETQYF	TGCGCCAGCTCCCCCGGTAGCGGGGGGGTCGCGAGAAAAGAGACCCAGTACTTC
NA	TRBV30	TRBJ2-7	NA	CAWSGDSGGPYEQYF	TGTGCCTGGAGTGGGGACAGTGGGGGGCCGTACGAGCAGTACTTC
NA	TRBV2	TRBJ2-5	NA	CASRQETQYF	TGTGCCAGCAGACAAGAGACCCAGTACTTC
NA	TRBV5-5	TRBJ1-5	TRBD1	CASSLGTGKDQPQHF	TGTGCCAGCAGCTTGGGGACAGGGAAGGATCAGCCCCAGCATTTT
NA	TRBV6-5	TRBJ2-7	TRBD1	CASSRQGTYEQYF	TGTGCCAGCAGCCGACAGGGAACCTACGAGCAGTACTTC
once	TRBV6-5	TRBJ1-3	NA	CASSYSSGNTIYF	TGTGCCAGCAGTTATTCCTCTGGAAACACCATATATTTT
NA	TRBV2	TRBJ1-2	NA	CASSVEGHYGYTF	TGTGCCAGCAGTGTCGAGGGCCACTATGGCTACACCTTC
NA	TRBV30	TRBJ1-5	NA	CAWSYSNQPQHF	TGTGCCTGGAGTTATAGCAATCAGCCCCAGCATTTT
NA	TRBV4-1	TRBJ1-1	NA	CASSQATWGPNTEAFF	TGCGCCAGCAGCCAAGCGACTTGGGGGCCGAACACTGAAGCTTTCTTT
NA	TRBV5-1	TRBJ2-7	NA	CASSGLASSYEQYF	TGCGCCAGCAGCGGCTTAGCGAGTTCCTACGAGCAGTACTTC
NA	TRBV5-5	TRBJ2-7	TRBD1	CASSSRGLSSYEQYF	TGTGCCAGCAGCTCAAGGGGGCTAAGCTCCTACGAGCAGTACTTC
NA	TRBV28	TRBJ1-4	TRBD1	CASSARQGASNEKLFF	TGTGCCAGCAGTGCCCGCCAGGGGGCTTCTAATGAAAAACTGTTTTTT
NA	TRBV5-1	TRBJ2-2	NA	CASSLVAVGVTSGELFF	TGCGCCAGCAGCTTGGTAGCAGTGGGGGTTACTTCCGGGGAGCTGTTTTTT
NA	TRBV19	TRBJ1-4	NA	CASMAGPSSTNEKLFF	TGTGCCAGTATGGCGGGCCCCTCCTCAACTAATGAAAAACTGTTTTTT
NA	TRBV2	TRBJ1-6	TRBD1	CASSDRGDSPLHF	TGTGCCAGCAGCGACAGGGGGGATTCACCCCTCCACTTT
NA	TRBV7-2	TRBJ2-5	NA	CASSTTGSGQETQYF	TGTGCCAGCAGCACCACAGGGTCGGGGCAAGAGACCCAGTACTTC
NA	TRBV28	TRBJ2-2	TRBD1	CASSTLGTGGTGELFF	TGTGCCAGCAGTACTCTCGGGACAGGGGGCACCGGGGAGCTGTTTTTT
NA	TRBV27	TRBJ2-7	NA	CASTPRAEQYF	TGTGCCAGCACTCCGCGGGCCGAGCAGTACTTC
NA	TRBV7-2	TRBJ2-7	NA	CASSLGPTGFNF	TGTGCCAGCAGCCTCGGACCGACAGGCTTTAACTTC
NA	TRBV18	TRBJ2-7	TRBD1	CASSPGQGPYEQYF	TGTGCCAGCTCACCGGGACAGGGCCCCTACGAGCAGTACTTC
NA	TRBV7-2	TRBJ1-2	NA	CASSLEYGLVDGYTF	TGTGCCAGCAGCTTAGAGTACGGGTTAGTAGATGGCTACACCTTC
once	TRBV7-9	TRBJ1-1	NA	CASSLLQNTEAFF	TGTGCCAGCAGCCTGTTACAGAACACTGAAGCTTTCTTT
once	TRBV6-1	TRBJ2-3	TRBD2	CASSDEASGTSTDTQYF	TGTGCCAGCAGTGATGAGGCTAGCGGGACTAGCACAGATACGCAGTATTTT
once	TRBV7-9	TRBJ2-5	TRBD2	CASGILAGMETQYF	TGTGCCAGCGGTATACTAGCGGGAATGGAGACCCAGTACTTC
NA	TRBV9	TRBJ2-2	NA	CASSVEARWTGELFF	TGTGCCAGCAGCGTAGAGGCGAGGTGGACCGGGGAGCTGTTTTTT
NA	TRBV5-3	TRBJ1-1	TRBD1	CARSRLSVDRDWDTEAFF	TGTGCCAGAAGCCGTCTTTCGGTGGACAGGGACTGGGACACTGAAGCTTTCTTT
NA	TRBV27	TRBJ2-7	TRBD1	CASSTPDRGRYEQYF	TGTGCCAGCAGTACCCCGGACAGGGGTCGCTACGAGCAGTACTTC
few	TRBV7-6	TRBJ1-2	TRBD1	CASSLGQGPYTF	TGTGCCAGCAGCTTAGGACAGGGTCCCTACACCTTC
NA	TRBV4-1	TRBJ2-5	NA	CASSQALVETQYF	TGCGCCAGCAGCCAAGCGTTGGTGGAGACCCAGTACTTC
few	TRBV5-1	TRBJ1-4	NA	CASSERGGEDTNEKLFF	TGCGCCAGCAGCGAAAGGGGAGGGGAAGACACAAATGAAAAACTGTTTTTT
NA	TRBV10-1	TRBJ2-2	TRBD2	CASSEFRDAPLAGTTGELFF	TGCGCCAGCAGTGAGTTCCGGGACGCCCCTCTAGCGGGGACCACCGGGGAGCTGTTTTTT
NA	TRBV2	TRBJ2-5	TRBD2	CASSKRGEETQYF	TGTGCTTCTAGTAAACGGGGGGAAGAGACCCAGTACTTC
NA	TRBV7-9	TRBJ1-5	NA	CASSLGYSNQPQHF	TGTGCCAGCAGCTTAGGGTATAGCAATCAGCCCCAGCATTTT
NA	TRBV28	TRBJ1-4	NA	CASSLLAKEKLFF	TGTGCCAGCAGTTTATTGGCCAAGGAGAAACTGTTTTTT
NA	TRBV28	TRBJ1-4	NA	CASRGDWGREKLFF	TGTGCCAGCAGGGGGGACTGGGGAAGGGAAAAACTGTTTTTT
NA	TRBV6-1	TRBJ1-1	NA	CASSEARSEAFF	TGTGCCAGCAGTGAGGCAAGGTCTGAAGCTTTCTTT
NA	TRBV5-1	TRBJ2-5	TRBD2	CASSLHRGRLAGEETQYF	TGCGCCAGCAGCTTGCACAGGGGAAGGCTAGCGGGAGAAGAGACCCAGTACTTC